The clone carrying this T cell receptor beta chain was counted only a few times. The target antigen is unknown. This specimen comes from a study of T cells in Graves' hyperthyroidism and ophthalmopathy. Notes on the study in general: In the blood, most expanded thyroid clonotypes above 0.001 appeared as well.

RNA transcripts served as the template for amplifying TCR beta CDR3 regions. First-round RT-PCR targeting the TCR CDR3 was performed with the HTBI primer set. TCRdb analysed the multiplex PCR reads with MiXCR anew, one entry per CDR3 protein. Of more than 300,000 distinct CDR3 sequences listed, 13% to 15% were seen once; the top ten hold roughly 21%. J gave up 13 bases and V 3 bases, and 8 bases lay outside the gene matches. This CDR3 is 14 amino acids long. CDR1 is SGDLS, CDR2 YYNGEE, per germline. Sequenced: blood. The V and J genes are TRBV9 and TRBJ2-1; 12 nucleotides align to TRBD2. The source of this sequence is a woman in her 30s with Graves' ophthalmopathy. CDR3 DNA: TGTGCCAGCAGCGCCTCTAGCGGGGGGGCCCCCCAGTTCTTC. Its protein is CASSASSGGAPQFF.